These 4 T cell receptor beta chains were all obtained from the same sample, sequenced in a study of blood T cell repertoires in COVID-19. Profiling relied on immunoSEQ multiplex PCR, and the TCRdb table lists in-frame clones only, not all of them. In the table there are about 480,000 clones, 87% of which are singletons. The sequencing sample was made of PBMCs or T cells enriched from blood (not recorded which). The receptors were gathered from a woman between 18 and 30 years old with acute COVID-19.

This chain uses TRBV9 with TRBJ1-2, with unresolved D. This CDR3 has 15 residues. The V end was cut by 5 bases, the J end by 4 bases, with 18 bases between. Germline CDR1 SGDLS, CDR2 YYNGEE. The CDR3 here is CASSIGGGNLYGYTF. For the CDR3, the DNA is TGTGCCAGCAGTATCGGTGGCGGAAACCTCTATGGCTACACCTTC.

This clone has only one observation. The chain couples TRBV10-1 to TRBJ2-1; 12 nucleotides match TRBD2. V lost 6 bases to trimming and J lost 9 bases; unmatched junction nucleotides: 9. The CDR3 contains 15 residues. Germline loops: CDR1 WNHNN, CDR2 SYGVQD (reference sequence). The CDR3 reads CASSSRTSGIREQFF. As DNA, the CDR3 is TGCGCCAGCAGCAGCAGGACTAGCGGGATTCGTGAGCAGTTCTTC.

The chain's CDR3 is CASSQAWARQGAVGTQYF. The DNA of the CDR3 is TGTGCCAGCAGCCAAGCCTGGGCGAGACAGGGGGCGGTTGGGACCCAGTACTTC. V and J are TRBV3-1 (or the pseudogene TRBV3-2) and TRBJ2-5, with TRBD1 matching 10 bases. This CDR3 spans 18 amino acids. J was trimmed by 7 bases and V by 1 base; bases with no gene match: 15. Per germline, CDR1 LGHDT and CDR2 YNNKEL (reference sequence).

This rearrangement joins TRBV4-3 to TRBJ1-1, with a possible D match to TRBD1 (6 bases). V lost 1 base to trimming and J lost 3 bases, with 9 bases between them. Germline-derived CDR1 and CDR2 are LGHNA and YSLEER. The CDR3 loop spans 14 amino acids. CDR3 residues: CASSQGGRDTEAFF. Written as DNA, the CDR3 is TGCGCCAGCAGCCAAGGGGGGCGCGACACTGAAGCTTTCTTT.